This T cell receptor beta chain emerged from a study of CD8 T cells in Susac syndrome. Random hexamers were used to reverse transcribe roughly 0.45 to 1 ug of RNA. A single record per CDR3 protein comes from TCRdb applying MiXCR to the immunoSEQ multiplex PCR reads. The table shows about 210,000 distinct CDR3 sequences, with approximately 95% occurring only once. Germline lookup yields CDR1 LNHDA and CDR2 SQIVND (reference sequence). The V end lost 4 bases, the J end lost 6 bases, and 10 bases lay between the germline ends. The CDR3 spans 13 residues. Material for sequencing was CD4+ T cells from PBMCs. The origin of this receptor is a human donor in good health. This chain connects TRBV19 to TRBJ2-4; the D gene is possibly TRBD2 (6 bases). CDR3: CASSTQGGNIQYF. As DNA, the CDR3 is TGTGCCAGTAGTACCCAGGGAGGAAACATTCAGTACTTC.